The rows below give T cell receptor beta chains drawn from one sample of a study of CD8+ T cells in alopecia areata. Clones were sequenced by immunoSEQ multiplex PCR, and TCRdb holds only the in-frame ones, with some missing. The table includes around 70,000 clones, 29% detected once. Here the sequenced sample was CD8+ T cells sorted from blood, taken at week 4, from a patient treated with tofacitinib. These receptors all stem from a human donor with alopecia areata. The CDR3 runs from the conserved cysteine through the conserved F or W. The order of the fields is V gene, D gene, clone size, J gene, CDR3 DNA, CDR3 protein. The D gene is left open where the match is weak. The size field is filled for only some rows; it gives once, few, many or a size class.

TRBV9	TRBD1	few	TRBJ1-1	TGTGCCAGCACCGGAGGGACAGGGGGAACTGAAGCTTTCTTT	CASTGGTGGTEAFF
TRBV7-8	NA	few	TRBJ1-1	TGTGCCAGCAGCCGAAGGAGGTTGCCTACTGAAGCTTTCTTT	CASSRRRLPTEAFF
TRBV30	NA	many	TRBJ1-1	TGTGCCTGGGCGCTCGGCCGGGATCAGAGGGCGGACACTGAAGCTTTCTTT	CAWALGRDQRADTEAFF
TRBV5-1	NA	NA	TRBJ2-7	TGCGCCAGCAGCGAATCATTCGGGACGTTCTACGAGCAGTACTTC	CASSESFGTFYEQYF
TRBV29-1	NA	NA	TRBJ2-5	TGCAGCTCGATGGACTGGAACCAAGAGACCCAGTACTTC	CSSMDWNQETQYF
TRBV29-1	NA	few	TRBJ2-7	TGCAGCGTCCTAGGGGCCGCTGACAACGAGCAGTACTTC	CSVLGAADNEQYF
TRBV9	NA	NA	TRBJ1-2	TGTGCCAGCAGCGTAGCGGTGGGTGACTATGGCTACACCTTC	CASSVAVGDYGYTF
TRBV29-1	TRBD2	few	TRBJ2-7	TGCAGCGTTCGAACCGGGACTAGCAGCTACGAGCAGTACTTC	CSVRTGTSSYEQYF
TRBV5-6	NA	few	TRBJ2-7	TGTGCCAGCAGCATGCAACCATCGACAGCTTATTACGAGCAGTACTTC	CASSMQPSTAYYEQYF
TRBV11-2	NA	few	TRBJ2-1	TGTGCCACTAATGACGATTCCAGGAGTGAGCAGTTCTTC	CATNDDSRSEQFF
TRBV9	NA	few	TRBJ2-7	TGTGCCAGCCGACCTCAGGACGGCTACGAGCAGTACTTC	CASRPQDGYEQYF
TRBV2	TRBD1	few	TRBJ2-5	TGTGCCAGCAGGGGGGCAGGACAGGGGGCTGAGACCCAGTACTTC	CASRGAGQGAETQYF
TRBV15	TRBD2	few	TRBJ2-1	TGTGCCACCAGCGGTAGCGGGGGGGCCCACAATGAGCAGTTCTTC	CATSGSGGAHNEQFF
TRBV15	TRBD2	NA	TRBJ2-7	TGTGCCACCAGCCTCGGACTAGCGGGCTCCTACGAGCAGTACTTC	CATSLGLAGSYEQYF
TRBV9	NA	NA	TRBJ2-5	TGTGCCAGCAGCACTTTAGGACTACACCAAGAGACCCAGTACTTC	CASSTLGLHQETQYF
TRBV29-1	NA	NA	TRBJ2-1	TGCAGCGTTGTCGGAAATGAGCAGTTCTTC	CSVVGNEQFF
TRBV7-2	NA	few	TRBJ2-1	TGTGCCAGCAGCTTAGTAGGGTTCTCCTACAATGAGCAGTTCTTC	CASSLVGFSYNEQFF
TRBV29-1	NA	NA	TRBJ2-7	TGCAGCGGAGGGGACACCCTCTACGAGCAGTACTTC	CSGGDTLYEQYF
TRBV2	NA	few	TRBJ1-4	TGTGCCAGCCTCTGGACGGGGGGTACTGAAAAACTGTTTTTT	CASLWTGGTEKLFF
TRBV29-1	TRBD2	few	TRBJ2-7	TGCAGCGCCGTGACTAGCAGCTCCTACGAGCAGTACTTC	CSAVTSSSYEQYF
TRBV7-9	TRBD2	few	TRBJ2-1	TGTGCCAGCAGCTTAGGACTAGCGGACAATGAGCAGTTCTTC	CASSLGLADNEQFF
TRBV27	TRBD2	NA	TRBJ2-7	TGTGCCAGCAAACCGGGACTAGCGGCCTACGAGCAGTACTTC	CASKPGLAAYEQYF
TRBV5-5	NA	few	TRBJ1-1	TGTGCCAGCAGCCTCCCCGGGGCTGAAGCTTTCTTT	CASSLPGAEAFF
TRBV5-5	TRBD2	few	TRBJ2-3	TGTGCCAGCAGCAACGGACTAGCGGGAGGCGATACGCAGTATTTT	CASSNGLAGGDTQYF
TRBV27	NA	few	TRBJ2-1	TGTGCCAGCAGTCTGGCCAGCGGCTCCTACAATGAGCAGTTCTTC	CASSLASGSYNEQFF
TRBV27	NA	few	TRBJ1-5	TGTGCCAGCAGACACCCAGGGTGGGATCAGCCCCAGCATTTT	CASRHPGWDQPQHF
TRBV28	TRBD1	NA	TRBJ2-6	TGTGCCAACCCCCTTGACAGGGGCGTATCTGGGGCCAACGTCCTGACTTTC	CANPLDRGVSGANVLTF
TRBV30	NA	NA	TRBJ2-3	TGTGCCTGGAGGGCAAGGGCCGATACGCAGTATTTT	CAWRARADTQYF
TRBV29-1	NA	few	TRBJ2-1	TGCAGCGTTGATGGACTATCCGAGGTTTCCTACAATGAGCAGTTCTTC	CSVDGLSEVSYNEQFF
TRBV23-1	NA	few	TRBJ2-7	TGCGCCAGCAGTCAGGCCCCAAGGCACGAGCAGTACTTC	CASSQAPRHEQYF
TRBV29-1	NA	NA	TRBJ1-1	TGCAGCGTTGAAGATCGGACGGCCGAAGCTTTCTTT	CSVEDRTAEAFF
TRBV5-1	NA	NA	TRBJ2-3	TGCGCCAGCAGCTCGCTCAGGGAAGGAACAGATACGCAGTATTTT	CASSSLREGTDTQYF
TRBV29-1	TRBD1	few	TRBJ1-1	TGCAGCGTTGATTTCCGGACAGGGGATGCTGAAGCTTTCTTT	CSVDFRTGDAEAFF
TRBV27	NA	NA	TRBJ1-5	TGTGCCAGCAGTTCCGATACGGGGAATCAGCCCCAGCATTTT	CASSSDTGNQPQHF
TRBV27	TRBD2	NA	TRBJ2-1	TGTGCCAGCAGTTTAGGGACTAGCGGGAGCGTGAATGAGCAGTTCTTC	CASSLGTSGSVNEQFF
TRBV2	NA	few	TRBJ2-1	TGTGCCAGCACCAATACAGGGTTTGTATCCTACAATGAGCAGTTCTTC	CASTNTGFVSYNEQFF
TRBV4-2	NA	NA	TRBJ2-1	TGTGCCAGCAGCCAGGGGCCGGGTTGGGATGAGCAGTTCTTC	CASSQGPGWDEQFF
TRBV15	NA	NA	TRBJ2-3	TGTGCCACCAGCAGAGATAGATTTTCGGGCGGCGGACATACGCAGTATTTT	CATSRDRFSGGGHTQYF
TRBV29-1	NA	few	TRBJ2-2	TGCAGCGTTCGTACGCCAGGGCCACCCGGGGAGCTGTTTTTT	CSVRTPGPPGELFF
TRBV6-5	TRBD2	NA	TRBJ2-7	TGTGCCAGCAGTCCGGGACTAGCGGGGTACGAGCAGTACTTC	CASSPGLAGYEQYF
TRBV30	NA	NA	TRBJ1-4	TGTGCCTGGAGGGGGCAGTCAAGGAAACTGTTTTTT	CAWRGQSRKLFF
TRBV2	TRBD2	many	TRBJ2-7	TGTGCCAGCAGTGAAGAAGGGACTAGCGGAAACTCCTACGAGCAGTACTTC	CASSEEGTSGNSYEQYF
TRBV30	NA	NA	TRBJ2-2	TGTGCCTGGAGTGTCGGAACGTACGGGGAGCTGTTTTTT	CAWSVGTYGELFF
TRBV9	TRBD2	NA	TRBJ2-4	TGTGCCAGCAGCCCCCGGGGGGGTGGGGGCATTCAGTACTTC	CASSPRGGGGIQYF
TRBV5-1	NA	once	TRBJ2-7	TGCGCCAGCAGCTATGAATGGAGGGACGAGCAGTACTTC	CASSYEWRDEQYF
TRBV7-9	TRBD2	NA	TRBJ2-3	TGTGCCAGCAGCCCCCGAGGGACTAGCGGCACAGATACGCAGTATTTT	CASSPRGTSGTDTQYF
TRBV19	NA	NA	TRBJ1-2	TGTGCCAGCTCGACAGGCCGATATGGCTACACCTTC	CASSTGRYGYTF
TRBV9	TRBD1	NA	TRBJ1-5	TGTGCCAGCAGCGTAGAAGTTACAGGGGGAAATAGCAATCAGCCCCAGCATTTT	CASSVEVTGGNSNQPQHF
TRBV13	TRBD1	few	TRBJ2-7	TGTGCCAGCAGCTCTGGGACAGGGCTCCACGAGCAGTACTTC	CASSSGTGLHEQYF
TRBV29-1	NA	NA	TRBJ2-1	TGCAGCGTTGCTCGCAGGGAAGGTGAGCAGTTCTTC	CSVARREGEQFF